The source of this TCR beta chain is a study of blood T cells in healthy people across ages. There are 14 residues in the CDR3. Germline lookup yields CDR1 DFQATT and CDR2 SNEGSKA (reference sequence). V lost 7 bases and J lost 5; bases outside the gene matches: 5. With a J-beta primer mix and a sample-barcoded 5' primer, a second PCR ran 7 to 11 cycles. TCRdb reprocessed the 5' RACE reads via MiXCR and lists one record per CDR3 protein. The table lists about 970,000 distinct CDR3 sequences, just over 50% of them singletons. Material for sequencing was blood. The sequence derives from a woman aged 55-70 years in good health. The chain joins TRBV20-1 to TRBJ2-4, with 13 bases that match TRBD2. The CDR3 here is CSVRTSGRQNIQYF. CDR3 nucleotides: TGCAGTGTTCGGACTAGCGGGAGACAAAACATTCAGTACTTC.